This entry lists 4 T cell receptor beta chains sequenced from one sample in a study of identical twins (TCRdb year 2016). The library relied on 5' RACE. The data were produced on an Illumina HiSeq 2000. TCRdb cleaned the public reads at Q25 with fastp, built clones with MiXCR and kept in-frame beta chains. Rows are unified per CDR3 protein, each entry keeping the most common DNA and genes. This sample comprises roughly 630,000 distinct CDR3 sequences, roughly 6.6% of them detected only once. The ten most abundant clones make up about 1.5% of the sample. The data also belong to a second study, concerning yellow fever vaccine responses in identical twins.

Specimen: PBMCs. These receptors originate from a young woman in good health.

This clonotype was found a few times. A junction boundary mismatches the germline segment, possibly from a read error. The chain couples TRBV3-1 to TRBJ1-2; 7 positions match TRBD1. CDR3 length: 15 amino acids. Germline V gene lookup returns CDR1 LGHDT and CDR2 YNNKEL (reference sequence). The CDR3 loop is CASSKDRAVWNGYTF. For the CDR3, the DNA is TGTGCCAGCAGCAAAGACAGGGCGGTGTGGAATGGCTACACCTTC.

The CDR3 coding sequence is TGTGCCAGCAGCTTAGCCCCGGCTCAGCCCCAGCATTTT. Encoded protein: CASSLAPAQPQHF. This chain joins TRBV7-9 and TRBJ1-5; D unresolved. Deletions cut 0 bases from V and 6 bases from J, with 6 bases between. CDR3 length equals 13 residues. The germline CDR1 and CDR2 sequences are SEHNR and FQNEAQ (reference sequence).

This chain uses TRBV24-1 with TRBJ1-2, with 8 bases identical to TRBD1. Per germline, CDR1 KGHDR and CDR2 SFDVKD. V was clipped by 7 bases and J by 7 bases; unmatched bases: 10. The CDR3 is 14 amino acids. The CDR3 reads CATSGQGSRGGYTF. CDR3 DNA sequence: TGTGCCACCAGCGGACAGGGTAGTAGGGGTGGCTACACCTTC.

This clonotype was recorded many times. The chain employs TRBV7-8 and TRBJ1-4; tentative D call: TRBD1 (5 bases). CDR1 SGHVS and CDR2 FQNEAQ come from the germline V gene. This CDR3 contains 19 residues. V lost 4 bases to trimming and J lost 8 bases, with 29 bases between them. The CDR3 spells CASSWGLGSGRARGEKLFF. The CDR3 DNA sequence: TGTGCCAGCAGCTGGGGTCTGGGTTCAGGGAGGGCCCGTGGGGAAAAACTGTTTTTT.